A single sample gave rise to the 22 T cell receptor beta chains below, sequenced in a study of CD8 T cells in Susac syndrome. It was with random hexamers that 0.5 to 1 ug RNA was reverse transcribed. TCRdb reprocessed the immunoSEQ multiplex PCR reads via MiXCR and lists one record per CDR3 protein. The sample lists 180,000 or so distinct CDR3 sequences; approximately 95% were seen once. Sequenced material: CD4+ T cells from PBMCs. All receptors come from a human donor in good health.

This clonotype was seen a handful of times. This chain joins TRBV12-3 or TRBV12-4 and TRBJ2-1; D gene uncertain. CDR3 length equals 11 residues. Trimming cost V 5 bases and J 7 bases, with 6 bases left between them. CDR3 coding DNA: TGTGCCAGCAGTCGATCGAATGAGCAGTTCTTC. Residues: CASSRSNEQFF.

The chain uses TRBV5-1 and TRBJ2-7, with D possibly being TRBD2 (6 bases). The CDR3 is 15 residues long. Germline V gene lookup returns CDR1 SGHRS and CDR2 YFSETQ. V dropped 0 bases and J dropped 3 bases, with 13 bases sitting between them. DNA of the CDR3: TGCGCCAGCAGCTTGGGGCGCGGGGCGCTCTACGAGCAGTACTTC. It encodes CASSLGRGALYEQYF.

The rearrangement links TRBV30 to TRBJ1-5, with D maybe TRBD1 (6 bases). This CDR3 region has 16 residues. Germline values: CDR1 GTSNPN, CDR2 SVGIG (reference sequence). V lost 7 bases to trimming and J lost 0 bases, with 19 bases between them. This CDR3 reads CALDQGTVYSNQPQHF. For the CDR3, the DNA is TGTGCCTTAGACCAGGGGACCGTATATAGCAATCAGCCCCAGCATTTT.

The V call is TRBV27, the J call TRBJ1-5; TRBD1 matches 8 bases. The CDR3 has 18 amino acids. From germline, CDR1 is MNHEY and CDR2 SMNVEV (reference sequence). With 6 bases clipped from V and 0 bases from J, the junction kept 13 bases outside the gene matches. CDR3 residues: CASSRRTGYGNSNQPQHF. CDR3 bases: TGTGCCAGCAGCCGCAGGACAGGGTATGGGAATAGCAATCAGCCCCAGCATTTT.

This chain connects TRBV20-1 to TRBJ2-1; 10 bases line up with TRBD2. V shed 1 base and J 4 bases; nucleotides not matched to a gene: 7. The CDR3 totals 16 residues. Germline CDR1 reads DFQATT; CDR2 reads SNEGSKA (reference sequence). The CDR3: CSARGASSGGYNEQFF. The CDR3, as DNA: TGCAGTGCTAGAGGGGCCTCTAGCGGGGGTTACAATGAGCAGTTCTTC.

The chain has TRBV29-1 and TRBJ2-7, with 11 bases matching TRBD1. The CDR3 extends over 13 amino acids. The germline V gene has CDR1 SQVTM and CDR2 ANQGSEA. Trimming at V came to 6 bases and at J to 5 bases, leaving 6 bases not matched to a gene. CDR3 in amino acids: CSVALGQGDEQYF. DNA for the CDR3: TGCAGCGTGGCCCTGGGACAGGGGGACGAGCAGTACTTC.

This chain joins TRBV28 and TRBJ2-1; unclear D gene. Germline V lookup: CDR1 MDHEN, CDR2 SYDVKM. V dropped 6 bases and J dropped 8 bases, with 14 bases sitting between them. The length of the CDR3 is 13 residues. CDR3 sequence (DNA): TGTGCCAGCAGAAACCCTTTGATCGATGAGCAGTTCTTC. It specifies CASRNPLIDEQFF.

The J gene is TRBJ2-7, the V gene TRBV6-5; TRBD1 might be the D (5 bases). The CDR3 is 16 residues long. V lost 2 bases and J 1 base, leaving 15 bases between the germline ends. CDR1 is MNHEY, CDR2 SVGAGI, per germline. CDR3 loop: CASSYPLQGRSYEQYF. The CDR3 DNA is TGTGCCAGCAGTTACCCGTTGCAGGGTCGGTCCTACGAGCAGTACTTC.

The chain links TRBV7-2 to TRBJ2-5, with TRBD2 as a possible D gene (5 bases). V lost 5 bases and J lost 2, with 15 bases in between. Germline assignment: CDR1 SGHTA and CDR2 FQGNSA. The CDR3 has 15 residues. CDR3 sequence: CASSTQRTGQETQYF. The CDR3 DNA follows: TGTGCCAGCAGCACCCAACGGACGGGACAAGAGACCCAGTACTTC.

The chain recombines TRBV29-1 with TRBJ2-3; a weak D match, TRBD1 (7 bases). This CDR3 comprises 14 residues. Germline V gene data show CDR1 as SQVTM and CDR2 as ANQGSEA. Trimming stripped 4 bases from V and 1 base from J, with 12 bases between. CDR3: CSVGQGGRTDTQYF. The CDR3 bases are TGCAGCGTTGGGCAGGGGGGTCGCACAGATACGCAGTATTTT.

The rearrangement links TRBV24-1 to TRBJ1-5, with 7 bases aligning to TRBD1. CDR3 length: 16 amino acids. V lost 3 bases to trimming and J lost 2 bases; unmatched junction nucleotides: 6. The germline CDR1 and CDR2 sequences are KGHDR and SFDVKD. In nucleotides, the CDR3 is TGTGCCACCAGTGATGTTAGGACAGGCGGCAATCAGCCCCAGCATTTT. It specifies CATSDVRTGGNQPQHF.

The rearrangement links TRBV2 to TRBJ2-3; 9 nucleotides align to TRBD1. Unmatched junction bases numbered 5, after V lost 6 bases and J lost 4 bases. The CDR3 totals 14 residues. In germline, CDR1 is SNHLY, CDR2 FYNNEI. CDR3 residues: CASRPGTGPDTQYF. The CDR3 bases are TGTGCCAGCAGGCCCGGGACAGGGCCAGATACGCAGTATTTT. Combining the CDR3 with reference TRBV2 and TRBJ2-3 gives the whole variable domain EPEVTQTPSHQVTQMGQEVILRCVPISNHLYFYWYRQILGQKVEFLVSFYNNEISEKSEIFDDQFSVERPDGSNFTLKIRSTKLEDSAMYFCASRPGTGPDTQYFGPGTRLTVL.

This sequence joins TRBV24-1 and TRBJ2-3, with a tentative D call TRBD2 (6 bases). Germline V CDR1 and CDR2: KGHDR, SFDVKD. Trimming took off 5 bases at V and 5 bases at J, with 10 bases between the two ends. The CDR3 runs 13 residues. Here the CDR3 reads CATSAPEGDTQYF. DNA for the CDR3: TGTGCCACCAGTGCGCCGGAGGGAGATACGCAGTATTTT.

The chain joins TRBV5-1 to TRBJ2-1; possible D gene TRBD2, 5 bases. This CDR3 contains 15 residues. V lost 9 bases, J lost 0 bases, and 16 bases lay in between. Germline CDR1 is SGHRS and CDR2 is YFSETQ. The CDR3 reads CATTTAGLSYNEQFF. The DNA of the CDR3 is TGCGCCACAACCACGGCGGGTCTCTCCTACAATGAGCAGTTCTTC.

The rearrangement joins TRBV24-1 to TRBJ2-5; D might be TRBD2 (5 bases). V lost 8 bases, J lost 0 bases, and 12 bases lay in between. CDR1 and CDR2 from the germline V gene are KGHDR and SFDVKD. CDR3 length equals 14 residues. The CDR3 spells CATIALVNQETQYF. The DNA for the CDR3 is TGTGCCACCATCGCACTAGTAAACCAAGAGACCCAGTACTTC.

The gene calls are TRBV9 and TRBJ2-3; D is undetermined. The CDR3 has 12 residues. Germline V gene lookup returns CDR1 SGDLS and CDR2 YYNGEE. V gave up 1 base and J gave up 4 bases, with 4 bases separating them. CDR3 in DNA: TGTGCCAGCAGCGTAAATTCAGATACGCAGTATTTT. This codes for CASSVNSDTQYF.

The V and J genes are TRBV28 and TRBJ1-2; 9 bases align to TRBD1. The CDR3 covers 14 residues. Germline V gene data show CDR1 as MDHEN and CDR2 as SYDVKM. V shed 6 bases and J 8 bases; nucleotides not matched to a gene: 10. The CDR3 sequence is CASRSPQGAGGYTF. CDR3 in DNA: TGTGCCAGCAGATCTCCACAGGGGGCGGGAGGCTACACCTTC.

The rearrangement joins TRBV3-1 to TRBJ1-3; TRBD1 might be the D (6 bases). Trimming pared 8 bases from V and 2 bases from J, leaving 10 bases between. CDR1 and CDR2 (germline): LGHDT, YNNKEL (reference sequence). This CDR3 is built from 13 residues. CDR3 region: CASGTGTGNTIYF. CDR3 DNA sequence: TGTGCCAGCGGCACAGGGACTGGAAACACCATATATTTT.

The gene calls are TRBV4-1 and TRBJ1-5; D is unclear. Deletions cut 5 bases from V and 0 bases from J, with 11 bases between. CDR1 and CDR2 (germline): MGHRA, YSYEKL. This CDR3 is built from 15 residues. The chain's CDR3 is CASSVSRLSNQPQHF. In DNA, the CDR3 is TGCGCCAGCAGCGTAAGCCGGCTTAGCAATCAGCCCCAGCATTTT.

The genes are TRBV2 and TRBJ1-2; D gene ambiguous. This CDR3 is built from 14 residues. V lost 5 bases, J lost 0 bases, and 10 bases lay in between. CDR1 is SNHLY and CDR2 is FYNNEI in the germline V gene. CDR3 nucleotides: TGTGCCAGCAGTTTTAGGACTGCTAACTATGGCTACACCTTC. Protein product: CASSFRTANYGYTF.

This clonotype has more than one count but fewer than ten. CDR3 sequence: CSVTSTDTQYF. The CDR3 DNA reads as TGCAGCGTTACTAGTACAGATACGCAGTATTTT. This chain joins TRBV29-1 and TRBJ2-3, with TRBD2 as a possible D gene (5 bases). This CDR3 region has 11 residues. V gave up 5 bases and J gave up 3 bases, with 6 bases separating them. Looked up from germline, CDR1 is SQVTM and CDR2 is ANQGSEA.

The gene calls are TRBV2 and TRBJ2-3; 7 positions match TRBD2. CDR3 length: 11 amino acids. V lost 11 bases, J lost 6 bases, and 5 bases stayed unmatched. Germline CDR1 reads SNHLY; CDR2 reads FYNNEI. The CDR3 loop reads CAGRASDTQYF. CDR3 coding DNA: TGTGCCGGGAGGGCCTCGGATACGCAGTATTTT. The full variable domain, with the rest looked up from reference TRBV2 and TRBJ2-3, is EPEVTQTPSHQVTQMGQEVILRCVPISNHLYFYWYRQILGQKVEFLVSFYNNEISEKSEIFDDQFSVERPDGSNFTLKIRSTKLEDSAMYFCAGRASDTQYFGPGTRLTVL.